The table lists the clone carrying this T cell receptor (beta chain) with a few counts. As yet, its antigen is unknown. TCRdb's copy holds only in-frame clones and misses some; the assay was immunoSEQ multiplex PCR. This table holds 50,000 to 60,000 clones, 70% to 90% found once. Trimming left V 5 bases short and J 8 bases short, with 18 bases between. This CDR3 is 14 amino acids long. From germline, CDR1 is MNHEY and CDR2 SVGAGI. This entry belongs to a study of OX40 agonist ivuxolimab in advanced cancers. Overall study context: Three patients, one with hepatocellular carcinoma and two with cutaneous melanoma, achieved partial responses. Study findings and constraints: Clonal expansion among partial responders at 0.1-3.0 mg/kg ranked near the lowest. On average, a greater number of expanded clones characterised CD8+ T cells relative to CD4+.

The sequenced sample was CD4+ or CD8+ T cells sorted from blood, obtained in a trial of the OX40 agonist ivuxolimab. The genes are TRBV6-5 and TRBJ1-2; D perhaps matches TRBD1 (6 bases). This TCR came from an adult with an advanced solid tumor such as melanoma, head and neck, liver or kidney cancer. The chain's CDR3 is CASSPPAGAGGYTF. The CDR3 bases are TGTGCCAGCAGTCCCCCGGCAGGGGCGGGGGGCTACACCTTC.